These 5 T cell receptor beta chains were sequenced from one sample in a study of beta chain features in type 1 diabetes. Expressed TCRB transcripts were sequenced because the entire RNA isolate underwent reverse transcription. Here immunoSEQ multiplex PCR was the method, and the copy in TCRdb shows in-frame clones only, minus some. Of roughly 150,000 clones detected, approximately 9% appear once; the ten largest clones hold less than 3%. Sample: central memory CD4+ T cells from blood. These receptors were collected from a woman between 18 and 29 years old in good health.

In its sample, this clone was seen a few times. This sequence joins TRBV6-5 and TRBJ2-5; maybe TRBD1 (5 bases). The CDR3 covers 13 residues. V gave up 6 bases and J gave up 2 bases, with 10 bases separating them. The germline gives CDR1 MNHEY, CDR2 SVGAGI. CDR3 coding DNA: TGTGCCAGCAGCCGGACAAGACAAGAGACCCAGTACTTC. Translation: CASSRTRQETQYF.

This clone appeared a few times. This chain links TRBV5-1 with TRBJ2-3; D gene uncertain. Germline CDR1 and CDR2: SGHRS and YFSETQ. Trimming took off 1 base at V and 0 bases at J, with 9 bases between the two ends. This CDR3 comprises 15 residues. As DNA, the CDR3 is TGCGCCAGCAGCTTGCTCCCGGGTAGCACAGATACGCAGTATTTT. It codes for CASSLLPGSTDTQYF.

This clone was recorded a few times. V and J are TRBV15 and TRBJ1-2; TRBD1 agrees at 7 bases. The CDR3 loop spans 14 amino acids. V trimming: 3 bases; J trimming: 4 bases; junction bases outside the gene matches: 5. Germline V gene lookup returns CDR1 LNHNV and CDR2 YYDKDF (reference sequence). The CDR3 is CATSRRTGIYGYTF. As DNA, the CDR3 is TGTGCCACCAGCAGGCGGACAGGCATCTATGGCTACACCTTC. The whole variable domain, remainder taken from reference TRBV15 and TRBJ1-2, is DAMVIQNPRYQVTQFGKPVTLSCSQTLNHNVMYWYQQKSSQAPKLLFHYYDKDFNNEADTPDNFQSRRPNTSFCFLDIRSPGLGDTAMYLCATSRRTGIYGYTFGSGTRLTVV.

A few counts support this clone. The V gene is TRBV6-5, the J gene TRBJ1-1; no firm D call. V gave up 8 bases and J gave up 5 bases, with 12 bases separating them. CDR3 size: 12 residues. Looked up from germline, CDR1 is MNHEY and CDR2 is SVGAGI. CDR3 sequence reads: CASSGRGTEAFF. The CDR3 DNA follows: TGTGCCAGCTCGGGCAGAGGGACTGAAGCTTTCTTT.

V gene TRBV6-4 combines with J gene TRBJ2-1, with D perhaps TRBD2 (6 bases). V lost 5 bases, J lost 4 bases, and 9 bases lay in between. The germline V gene has CDR1 MRHNA and CDR2 SNTAGT. The CDR3 runs to 13 residues. CDR3 bases: TGTGCCAGCAGTTCCGGGACTTACAATGAGCAGTTCTTC. It specifies CASSSGTYNEQFF.